This is a list of T cell receptor beta chains from one sample in a study of blood T cell repertoires in COVID-19. TCRdb's table, derived via immunoSEQ multiplex PCR, lists solely in-frame clones and lacks some. The sample has under 90,000 clones; over 70% are singletons. The sample taken for sequencing was peripheral blood. Every receptor here comes from a human donor in a cohort sampled during active COVID-19. The CDR3 runs from the conserved cysteine through the conserved F or W. The D gene is left open where the match is weak. Not every row has a clone size; where given, it reads once, few, many or a size class.

J | V | D | size | CDR3 | DNA
TRBJ1-5 | TRBV19 | TRBD1 | NA | CASSNFGQGEGQPQHF | TGTGCCAGTAGTAACTTCGGACAGGGGGAAGGGCAGCCCCAGCATTTT
TRBJ2-2 | TRBV7-9 | NA | NA | CASSLEFSGELFF | TGTGCCAGCAGCTTAGAATTCAGTGGGGAGCTGTTTTTT
TRBJ1-5 | TRBV3-1/TRBV3-2 | NA | NA | CASSLAGGQPQHF | TGTGCCAGCAGCCTGGCGGGAGGCCAGCCCCAGCATTTT
TRBJ2-1 | TRBV7-2 | NA | NA | CASSSPGGGAFYNEQFF | TGTGCCAGCAGCTCCCCGGGTGGGGGGGCATTTTACAATGAGCAGTTCTTC
TRBJ1-5 | TRBV6-5 | NA | NA | CASSSGGSPNQPQHF | TGTGCCAGCAGTTCCGGGGGTTCCCCTAATCAGCCCCAGCATTTT
TRBJ1-1 | TRBV7-2 | NA | NA | CASSAPVQNTEAFF | TGTGCCAGCAGTGCCCCGGTTCAGAACACTGAAGCTTTCTTT
TRBJ1-1 | TRBV11-2 | NA | NA | CASSLGIFGTEAFF | TGTGCCAGCAGTTTAGGGATTTTCGGGACTGAAGCTTTCTTT
TRBJ2-2 | TRBV5-1 | NA | NA | CASSLVWQGSTGELFF | TGCGCCAGCAGCTTGGTATGGCAGGGGAGCACCGGGGAGCTGTTTTTT
TRBJ2-3 | TRBV5-4 | TRBD2 | NA | CASSLKSRAGGRGDTQYF | TGTGCCAGCAGCCTGAAATCCCGTGCGGGGGGCCGGGGAGATACGCAGTATTTT
TRBJ2-3 | TRBV11-3 | TRBD2 | once | CASSLVTSGTDTQYF | TGTGCCAGCAGCTTAGTCACTAGCGGCACAGATACGCAGTATTTT
TRBJ1-4 | TRBV9 | NA | NA | CASSFRGSTNEKLFF | TGTGCCAGCAGCTTTCGGGGTTCAACTAATGAAAAACTGTTTTTT
TRBJ2-1 | TRBV5-8 | NA | once | CASSLVVVNEQFF | TGTGCCAGCAGCTTGGTGGTAGTCAATGAGCAGTTCTTC
TRBJ2-4 | TRBV2 | NA | NA | CASSEGGGAGKNIQYF | TGTGCCAGCAGTGAAGGGGGGGGCGCCGGGAAAAACATTCAGTACTTC
TRBJ2-7 | TRBV19 | TRBD1 | NA | CASSIDQGAYEQYF | TGTGCCAGTAGTATAGATCAGGGGGCCTACGAGCAGTACTTC
TRBJ2-3 | TRBV27 | TRBD2 | NA | CASRRLAGGTDTQYF | TGTGCCAGCCGGCGGCTAGCGGGAGGCACAGATACGCAGTATTTT
TRBJ1-5 | TRBV19 | NA | NA | CASSIRTAYSNQPQHF | TGTGCCAGTAGTATCCGGACAGCATATAGCAATCAGCCCCAGCATTTT
TRBJ2-1 | TRBV7-9 | NA | NA | CASSFARGNEQFF | TGTGCCAGCAGCTTCGCTAGGGGCAATGAGCAGTTCTTC
TRBJ1-2 | TRBV19 | NA | NA | CASSMRAALGYTF | TGTGCCAGTAGTATGAGGGCCGCTCTGGGCTACACCTTC
TRBJ2-5 | TRBV25-1 | TRBD2 | NA | CASSELGGTTETQYF | TGTGCCAGCAGTGAATTGGGGGGGACGACGGAGACCCAGTACTTC
TRBJ2-1 | TRBV9 | TRBD2 | once | CASSASLAGGRSEQFF | TGTGCCAGCAGCGCCTCCCTAGCGGGGGGGCGTAGTGAGCAGTTCTTC
TRBJ2-3 | TRBV11-3 | TRBD1 | few | CASRPTGWDDTQYF | TGTGCCAGCAGACCGACAGGGTGGGATGATACGCAGTATTTT
TRBJ2-1 | TRBV7-2 | NA | NA | CASNPSSGSSYNEQFF | TGTGCCAGCAATCCATCGTCCGGGAGCTCCTACAATGAGCAGTTCTTC
TRBJ2-2 | TRBV2 | TRBD1 | NA | CASSLGPIGQAVGELFF | TGTGCCAGCAGCTTGGGCCCGATCGGACAGGCGGTCGGGGAGCTGTTTTTT
TRBJ1-5 | TRBV3-1/TRBV3-2 | TRBD1 | NA | CASSRGTVNQPQHF | TGTGCCAGCAGCCGAGGGACAGTCAATCAGCCCCAGCATTTT
TRBJ2-1 | TRBV19 | NA | NA | CASSPRSGLYNEQFF | TGTGCCAGTAGTCCCCGCAGCGGCCTTTACAATGAGCAGTTCTTC
TRBJ2-5 | TRBV28 | NA | NA | CASRRQFQETQYF | TGTGCCAGCAGGCGACAGTTCCAAGAGACCCAGTACTTC
TRBJ1-2 | TRBV19 | TRBD1 | few | CASRQGLDGYTF | TGTGCCAGTCGACAGGGTCTGGATGGCTACACCTTC
TRBJ2-2 | TRBV4-1 | TRBD2 | few | CASSNSGRGNTGELFF | TGCGCCAGCAGTAATAGCGGGAGAGGGAACACCGGGGAGCTGTTTTTT
TRBJ1-5 | TRBV28 | TRBD1 | NA | CASSRDRVNQPQHF | TGTGCCAGCAGCCGGGACAGGGTCAATCAGCCCCAGCATTTT
TRBJ2-2 | TRBV7-3 | NA | NA | CASSTHGGELFF | TGTGCCAGCAGCACACACGGGGGGGAGCTGTTTTTT
TRBJ2-5 | TRBV7-9 | TRBD1 | NA | CASSLKRDSHAQYF | TGTGCCAGCAGCTTGAAGAGGGACAGTCATGCCCAGTACTTC
TRBJ2-5 | TRBV11-3 | NA | NA | CASAGGGASLETQYF | TGTGCCAGCGCCGGTGGAGGGGCGAGCTTGGAGACCCAGTACTTC
TRBJ2-3 | TRBV6-2/TRBV6-3 | NA | NA | CASSQNRFGDTQYF | TGTGCCAGCAGTCAGAACAGATTTGGCGATACGCAGTATTTT
TRBJ2-3 | TRBV4-3 | TRBD2 | NA | CASSPSRASGDSTQYF | TGCGCCAGCAGCCCGTCACGGGCTAGCGGAGATTCTACGCAGTATTTT
TRBJ1-1 | TRBV4-1 | TRBD1 | NA | CASRPGTGVLATEAFF | TGCGCCAGCAGACCCGGGACAGGGGTTTTGGCCACTGAAGCTTTCTTT
TRBJ2-1 | TRBV14 | NA | NA | CASSQYGGTSSYNEQFF | TGTGCCAGCAGCCAATACGGGGGAACGAGCTCCTACAATGAGCAGTTCTTC
TRBJ2-5 | TRBV27 | NA | NA | CASNSRGSRVGTQYF | TGTGCCAGCAATAGTCGGGGTAGCCGGGTGGGGACCCAGTACTTC
TRBJ2-2 | TRBV6-5 | NA | NA | CASSYPDWRDTGELFF | TGTGCCAGCAGTTACCCGGACTGGCGGGACACCGGGGAGCTGTTTTTT
TRBJ2-3 | TRBV9 | NA | few | CASSVATARDTQYF | TGTGCCAGCAGCGTAGCTACAGCCAGAGATACGCAGTATTTT
TRBJ2-1 | TRBV6-5 | TRBD1 | NA | CASSHRDSYRNEQFF | TGTGCCAGCAGCCACCGGGACAGTTATCGCAATGAGCAGTTCTTC
TRBJ2-1 | TRBV19 | TRBD1 | once | CASSVDRGRGEQFF | TGTGCCAGTAGTGTGGACAGGGGTAGGGGTGAGCAGTTCTTC
TRBJ1-2 | TRBV11-2 | TRBD1 | NA | CASSPTGGRFYGYTF | TGTGCCAGCAGCCCAACAGGGGGCCGATTCTATGGCTACACCTTC
TRBJ1-6 | TRBV28 | TRBD1 | NA | CASSDTGTAGDSPLHF | TGTGCCAGCAGTGATACCGGGACAGCCGGCGATTCACCCCTCCACTTT
TRBJ2-3 | TRBV27 | TRBD2 | NA | CASSAGLAGDTQYF | TGTGCCAGCAGTGCGGGACTAGCGGGAGATACGCAGTATTTT
TRBJ1-2 | TRBV5-4 | NA | few | CASSLANRESNGYTF | TGTGCCAGCAGCTTGGCCAACAGGGAAAGCAATGGCTACACCTTC
TRBJ2-1 | TRBV2 | TRBD2 | NA | CASKSLAGGYNEQFF | TGTGCCAGCAAATCCCTAGCGGGGGGTTACAATGAGCAGTTCTTC
TRBJ2-3 | TRBV9 | NA | few | CASSVAFTYTDTQYF | TGTGCCAGCAGCGTAGCTTTCACTTACACAGATACGCAGTATTTT
TRBJ2-6 | TRBV6-1 | NA | NA | CASSVAGSAGANVLTF | TGTGCCAGCAGTGTCGCGGGATCGGCTGGGGCCAACGTCCTGACTTTC
TRBJ1-5 | TRBV6-2/TRBV6-3 | TRBD1 | NA | CASSSDRVGRSQPQHF | TGTGCCAGCAGTTCTGACAGGGTCGGACGCTCACAGCCCCAGCATTTT
TRBJ2-3 | TRBV27 | NA | NA | CASSRPGGLVDTQYF | TGTGCCAGCAGTCGACCCGGGGGGCTGGTAGATACGCAGTATTTT